What follows is one T cell receptor (beta chain) and its context. In the authors' methods: For nucleated cells, counts were estimated from reference gene primer amplification. Produced via immunoSEQ multiplex PCR; TCRdb's table is partial and in-frame only. V and J calls and clone size follow that table, whereas D and trimming were derived from the DNA. Of approximately 89,000 clones detected, roughly 96% appear once; the ten largest clones hold roughly 4.7%. This record comes from a study of blood T cell repertoires in COVID-19. Study information: Samples of COVID-19 (acute and convalescent) were obtained from the United States, Italy and Spain. Sources were T cells, B-cell-depleted T cells, or PBMCs; the material itself was cDNA or gDNA.

The sequence derives from a human donor with active COVID-19. The donor label of this sample is uncertain. Sequenced sample: peripheral blood.

CDR3 region: CASSLEGSGGEKLFF. The CDR3, as DNA: TGCGCCAGCAGCTTGGAAGGGTCAGGGGGTGAAAAACTGTTTTTT. The chain combines TRBV5-1 with TRBJ1-4, with 7 positions matching TRBD1. CDR1 and CDR2 from the germline V gene are SGHRS and YFSETQ. With 0 bases clipped from V and 7 bases from J, the junction kept 6 bases outside the gene matches. This CDR3 region has 15 residues.